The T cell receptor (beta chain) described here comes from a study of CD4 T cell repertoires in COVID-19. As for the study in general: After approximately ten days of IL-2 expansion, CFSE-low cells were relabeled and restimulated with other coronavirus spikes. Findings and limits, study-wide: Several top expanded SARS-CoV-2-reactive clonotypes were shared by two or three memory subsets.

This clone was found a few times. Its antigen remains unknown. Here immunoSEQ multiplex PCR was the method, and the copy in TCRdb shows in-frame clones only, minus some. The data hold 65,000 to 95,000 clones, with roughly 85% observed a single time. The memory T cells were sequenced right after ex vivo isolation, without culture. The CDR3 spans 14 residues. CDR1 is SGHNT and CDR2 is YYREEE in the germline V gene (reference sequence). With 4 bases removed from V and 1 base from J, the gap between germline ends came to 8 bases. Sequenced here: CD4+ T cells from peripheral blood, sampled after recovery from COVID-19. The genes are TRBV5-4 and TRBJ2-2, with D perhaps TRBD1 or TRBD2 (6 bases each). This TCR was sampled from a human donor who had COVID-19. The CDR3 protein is CASSAGQNTGELFF. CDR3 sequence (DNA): TGTGCCAGCAGCGCGGGACAGAACACCGGGGAGCTGTTTTTT.